The rows below give T cell receptor beta chains drawn from one sample of a study of graft-versus-host responses after intestinal transplantation. Clones were read by immunoSEQ multiplex PCR, and TCRdb kept only the in-frame ones, dropping some. The table lists about 45,000 clones, 91% of them singletons. This sample comprised PBMCs, obtained 524 days after transplant. The receptor source for this set is a human patient who received an intestinal transplant, so some T cells may come from the graft donor. CDR3s include the opening cysteine and the closing phenylalanine or tryptophan. A D gene is named only where the DNA matches it firmly. Size values are once, few and many counts, or a class for expanded clones, and some rows have none.

v_call	j_call	clone_size	d_call	cdr3_nt	cdr3_aa
TRBV5-3	TRBJ2-6	-	TRBD1	TGTGCCAGAAGCTTGATTAGGGGACAGATGCCAACTGGGGCCAACGTCCTGACTTTC	CARSLIRGQMPTGANVLTF
TRBV7-3	TRBJ2-7	-	TRBD2	TGTGCCAGCAGCTTAAGTGCGGGGGTCCACTACGAGCAGTACTTC	CASSLSAGVHYEQYF
TRBV25-1	TRBJ1-3	-	-	TGTGCCAGCAGTTGGCACTCTGGAAACACCATATATTTT	CASSWHSGNTIYF
TRBV14	TRBJ2-7	-	-	TGTGCCAGCAGCACTGCGGGTTACTACGAGCAGTACTTC	CASSTAGYYEQYF
TRBV28	TRBJ1-5	-	-	TGTGCCAGCAGTTTAGGAATAGACTGGTATAGCAATCAGCCCCAGCATTTT	CASSLGIDWYSNQPQHF
TRBV9	TRBJ1-2	-	-	TGTGCCAGCAGCGTACCACCTGGCGGGGGAATCTATGGCTACACCTTC	CASSVPPGGGIYGYTF
TRBV14	TRBJ2-1	-	TRBD1	TGTGCCAGCAGCCAAGCGCAGGGGGCGAGGAATGAGCAGTTCTTC	CASSQAQGARNEQFF
TRBV19	TRBJ2-1	-	TRBD2	TGTGCCAGTAGTATTTTCGGGACTAGTCCCAATGAGCAGTTCTTC	CASSIFGTSPNEQFF
TRBV10-3	TRBJ1-3	-	-	TGTGCCATCAGTGAGTCGGCAGTTGGCTCTGGAAACACCATATATTTT	CAISESAVGSGNTIYF
TRBV7-9	TRBJ1-2	-	-	TGTGCCAGCAGCTCGCAGGGGAATGGCTACACCTTC	CASSSQGNGYTF
TRBV28	TRBJ2-2	-	-	TGTGCCAGCAGTTCCAGTCGGGCGAACACCGGGGAGCTGTTTTTT	CASSSSRANTGELFF
TRBV6-1	TRBJ2-7	-	-	TGTGCCAGCTCGGCCAGCGTTCGCGAGCAGTACTTC	CASSASVREQYF
TRBV5-1	TRBJ1-1	few	-	TGCGCCAGCAGCGCCTTTCCGGGACCCATGAACACTGAAGCTTTCTTT	CASSAFPGPMNTEAFF
TRBV27	TRBJ2-1	-	-	TGTGCCAGCAGTATAAGTTACAATGAGCAGTTCTTC	CASSISYNEQFF
TRBV4-1	TRBJ2-3	-	-	TGCGCCAGCAGCCAAACCCTCCGCGCTACAGGTCAAGGAGAGACGCAGTATTTT	CASSQTLRATGQGETQYF
TRBV28	TRBJ1-5	-	-	TGTGCCAGCAGTTTAATGGGGACACTTTTCAATCAGCCCCAGCATTTT	CASSLMGTLFNQPQHF
TRBV28	TRBJ2-7	-	-	TGTGCCAGCAGTTTAGGTTCCGGGGACGAGCAGTACTTC	CASSLGSGDEQYF
TRBV19	TRBJ2-3	once	-	TGTGCCAGTAGTACCTCGTGGGGCTCCACAGATACGCAGTATTTT	CASSTSWGSTDTQYF
TRBV29-1	TRBJ2-7	-	-	TGCAGCGTTGGAAGGGGGTCGGGGGACGAGCAGTACTTC	CSVGRGSGDEQYF
TRBV7-9	TRBJ2-7	once	-	TGTGCCAGCAGCTCCCGGGACACCTCCTACGAGCAGTACTTC	CASSSRDTSYEQYF
TRBV28	TRBJ1-2	-	-	TGTGCCAGCAGTTCCCCAGCAGCCGTCACAGCCTTCTATGGCTACACCTTC	CASSSPAAVTAFYGYTF
TRBV7-9	TRBJ1-3	-	TRBD1	TGTGCCAGCAGCTTGGCCCGACAGGGGGTGGCTGGAAACACCATATATTTT	CASSLARQGVAGNTIYF